Each of the 32 T cell receptor beta chains below was sequenced from the same sample in a study of cytomegalovirus exposure and HLA in healthy donors. Generated by immunoSEQ multiplex PCR, the TCRdb table keeps only in-frame clones and is missing some. Of 100,000 to 150,000 clones listed, roughly 89% are singletons. Material for sequencing was PBMCs. The receptors derive from a woman between 18 and 30 years old in good health and CMV-seronegative.

The J gene is TRBJ1-2, the V gene TRBV4-1; no firm D call. CDR1 is MGHRA, CDR2 YSYEKL, per germline. The CDR3 contains 13 residues. V lost 4 bases and J lost 8, with 14 bases in between. CDR3 sequence: CASSPPTGSGYTF. The CDR3 DNA reads as TGCGCCAGCAGCCCGCCGACGGGGAGCGGCTACACCTTC.

The genes are TRBV20-1 and TRBJ1-2; 9 nucleotides agree with TRBD1. In germline, CDR1 is DFQATT, CDR2 SNEGSKA (reference sequence). The CDR3 length is 11 residues. The junction had 4 bases not matched to a gene; V was cut back by 6 bases and J by 8 bases. CDR3: CSASTGGGYTF. CDR3 DNA: TGCAGTGCCTCCACAGGGGGCGGCTACACCTTC.

The chain uses TRBV9 and TRBJ1-2, with D possibly being TRBD1 (5 bases). The CDR3 is made up of 13 amino acids. Per germline, CDR1 SGDLS and CDR2 YYNGEE. The V end was cut by 5 bases, the J end by 4 bases, with 12 bases between. CDR3 nucleotides: TGTGCCAGCAGTTCGGGGGGGAGCTATGGCTACACCTTC. This gives the protein CASSSGGSYGYTF.

The DNA of the CDR3 is TGTGCCAGCAGCTTAAATCCAGGGTACGAGCAGTACTTC. This encodes CASSLNPGYEQYF. This chain joins TRBV7-3 and TRBJ2-7; tentatively, D is TRBD1 (5 bases). This CDR3 comprises 13 residues. The germline V and J ends were trimmed by 1 base and 4 bases, with 8 bases remaining between them. The germline gives CDR1 SGHTA, CDR2 FQGTGA. Full variable domain (outside the CDR3, taken from reference TRBV7-3 and TRBJ2-7): GAGVSQTPSNKVTEKGKYVELRCDPISGHTALYWYRQSLGQGPEFLIYFQGTGAADDSGLPNDRFFAVRPEGSVSTLKIQRTERGDSAVYLCASSLNPGYEQYFGPGTRLTVT.

The chain carries TRBV5-1 and TRBJ1-4; D not certain. The CDR3 totals 17 residues. V was pared by 4 bases and J by 1 base, with 17 bases between. CDR1 and CDR2 (germline): SGHRS, YFSETQ. This CDR3 reads CASSRAGQPGTNEKLFF. CDR3 DNA sequence: TGCGCCAGCAGCCGGGCGGGCCAGCCTGGAACTAATGAAAAACTGTTTTTT.

CDR3 sequence: CASSNRDRVSYTF. In DNA form, the CDR3 reads TGTGCCAGCAGCAACCGGGACAGGGTGAGCTACACCTTC. The V gene is TRBV5-4, the J gene TRBJ1-2; 9 bases line up with TRBD1. Germline values: CDR1 SGHNT, CDR2 YYREEE (reference sequence). The CDR3 spans 13 residues. The V segment lost 4 bases and the J segment 9 bases; nucleotides outside the gene matches: 7.

The CDR3 nucleotides read TGTGCCAGCAGCGGTGGGGGGGCGGACACCATATATTTT. This translates into CASSGGGADTIYF. The J gene is TRBJ1-3, the V gene TRBV4-2; a possible D gene is TRBD1 (6 bases). V lost 5 bases and J lost 8, with 13 bases in between. Germline CDR1 reads LGHNA; CDR2 reads YNFKEQ. The CDR3 consists of 13 residues.

The rearrangement links TRBV6-6 to TRBJ1-5, with TRBD1 matching over 8 bases. The V gene's germline CDR1 is MNHNY and CDR2 SVGAGI (reference sequence). The CDR3 length is 15 residues. V shed 3 bases, J shed 9 bases, and the junction held 10 bases outside the gene matches. CDR3 in amino acids: CASSYPGQGGMPQHF. DNA for the CDR3: TGTGCCAGCAGTTATCCCGGACAGGGAGGCATGCCCCAGCATTTT.

This chain links TRBV6-5 with TRBJ1-1, with 9 bases identical to TRBD1. CDR1 is MNHEY and CDR2 is SVGAGI in the germline V gene. The CDR3 sequence is 13 residues long. V gave up 7 bases and J gave up 6 bases; unmatched junction bases: 6. The CDR3 loop reads CASTKTGGPEAFF. The CDR3 region has the DNA TGTGCCAGCACCAAAACAGGGGGCCCTGAAGCTTTCTTT.

The chain employs TRBV4-1 and TRBJ2-7; 7 bases fit TRBD1. Germline V CDR1 and CDR2: MGHRA, YSYEKL. The CDR3 runs 17 residues. The V and J ends lost 0 bases and 2 bases, in that order; junction bases with no gene match: 10. CDR3: CASSQEYSGQRTYEQYF. As DNA, the CDR3 is TGCGCCAGCAGCCAAGAATATTCGGGACAGAGGACCTACGAGCAGTACTTC.

This clone occurred a few times. The chain employs TRBV11-1 and TRBJ2-5; D gene uncertain. Germline V lookup: CDR1 SGHAT, CDR2 FQDESV (reference sequence). Trimming left V 5 bases short and J 7 bases short, with 8 bases between. CDR3 length equals 11 residues. CDR3 nucleotide sequence: TGTGCCAGCAGCGCCCAGTGGACCCAGTACTTC. Encoded protein: CASSAQWTQYF.

On this clone: One end of the junction varies from germline; a read error may be responsible. This chain joins TRBV7-7 and TRBJ2-1; 12 bases map to TRBD2. The CDR3 runs 15 residues. Germline V lookup: CDR1 SSHAT, CDR2 FNYEAQ (reference sequence). The CDR3 DNA reads as TGTGCTAGCAGCGACCGGACTAGCGGGGTTCATGAGCAGTTCTTC. Translated, it gives CASSDRTSGVHEQFF.

This CDR3 is CASSLLVRADTQYF. The DNA of the CDR3 is TGTGCCAGTAGTCTACTCGTCCGGGCAGATACGCAGTATTTT. The rearrangement uses TRBV19 and TRBJ2-3; no firm D call. The CDR3 is 14 residues long. Germline lookup yields CDR1 LNHDA and CDR2 SQIVND (reference sequence). The V end lost 5 bases, the J end lost 4 bases, and 13 bases lay between the germline ends.

The chain joins TRBV2 to TRBJ2-5; D possibly corresponds to TRBD1 (5 bases). The CDR3 is 12 residues long. Germline V gene lookup returns CDR1 SNHLY and CDR2 FYNNEI. V was clipped by 8 bases and J by 4 bases, with 11 bases between them. For the CDR3, the DNA is TGTGCCAGCGTCGGGCAGGGAGAGACCCAGTACTTC. This gives the protein CASVGQGETQYF.

The J gene is TRBJ1-2, the V gene TRBV11-2; possible D gene TRBD1, 5 bases. CDR1 SGHAT and CDR2 FQNNGV come from the germline V gene. The CDR3 totals 15 residues. Trimming removed 5 bases at V and 7 bases at J, with 20 bases between. The CDR3 coding sequence is TGTGCCAGCAGCCCGGGACTTTCTTCCCCGGGTGGCTACACCTTC. It is translated as CASSPGLSSPGGYTF.

The gene calls are TRBV20-1 and TRBJ1-1; the D is unclear. Looked up from germline, CDR1 is DFQATT and CDR2 is SNEGSKA (reference sequence). Trimming removed 3 bases at V and 7 bases at J, with 9 bases between. The CDR3 extends over 11 amino acids. In nucleotides, the CDR3 is TGCAGTGCTAGTGGTCCGGTTGAAGCTTTCTTT. Amino acid sequence: CSASGPVEAFF.

The V gene is TRBV7-8, the J gene TRBJ2-1; 8 bases fit TRBD2. The CDR3 loop spans 15 amino acids. V gave up 5 bases and J gave up 5 bases; unmatched junction bases: 8. The germline V gene has CDR1 SGHVS and CDR2 FQNEAQ. The CDR3 loop reads CASSRSGGLNNEQFF. The CDR3 DNA is TGTGCCAGCAGCCGAAGCGGGGGCCTAAACAATGAGCAGTTCTTC.

V gene TRBV5-1 combines with J gene TRBJ2-3; D is ambiguous. CDR3 length: 13 residues. The germline gives CDR1 SGHRS, CDR2 YFSETQ. V lost 0 bases and J lost 6, with 8 bases in between. The CDR3 sequence: CASSLVVLDTQYF. The DNA for the CDR3 is TGCGCCAGCAGCTTGGTTGTCCTCGATACGCAGTATTTT.

The chain is built from TRBV6-1 and TRBJ1-4; possible D gene TRBD1, 6 bases. Per germline, CDR1 MNHNS and CDR2 SASEGT. The CDR3 has 14 residues. Trimming removed 5 bases at V and 7 bases at J, with 14 bases between. The CDR3 loop reads CASSFTGLSEKLFF. DNA for the CDR3: TGTGCCAGCAGTTTTACAGGGCTTAGTGAAAAACTGTTTTTT.

This chain joins TRBV9 and TRBJ1-5, with D uncertain. Germline V gene data show CDR1 as SGDLS and CDR2 as YYNGEE. The germline V and J ends were trimmed by 2 bases and 6 bases, with 15 bases remaining between them. The CDR3 runs 15 residues. CDR3 region: CASSVGGIGFQPQHF. CDR3 nucleotides: TGTGCCAGCAGCGTGGGAGGGATCGGATTTCAGCCCCAGCATTTT.

The chain has TRBV2 and TRBJ1-1; D not resolved. CDR3 length: 14 residues. V was shortened by 8 bases and J by 4 bases, with 17 bases between the two germline ends. Germline CDR1 reads SNHLY; CDR2 reads FYNNEI. The CDR3 sequence is CASSIRGSFTEAFF. The CDR3 bases are TGTGCCAGCTCGATACGGGGTTCCTTCACTGAAGCTTTCTTT.

V gene TRBV29-1 combines with J gene TRBJ1-2; D not resolved. The germline V gene has CDR1 SQVTM and CDR2 ANQGSEA. V lost 0 bases and J lost 6, with 14 bases in between. The CDR3 extends over 14 amino acids. As DNA, the CDR3 is TGCAGCGTTGAAGAGCGGGCGGCCGGACATGGCTACACCTTC. Its translation is CSVEERAAGHGYTF.

This chain joins TRBV7-9 and TRBJ2-5, with a weak D call TRBD2 (5 bases). V lost 3 bases, J lost 4 bases, and 15 bases lay in between. There are 15 residues in the CDR3. Germline V gives CDR1 SEHNR, CDR2 FQNEAQ (reference sequence). CDR3 coding DNA: TGTGCCAGCAGCTTCTCTTTAACTGGAGGAGAGACCCAGTACTTC. Protein sequence: CASSFSLTGGETQYF.

This rearrangement joins TRBV29-1 to TRBJ2-7, with a tentative D call TRBD1 (6 bases). Trimming took off 7 bases at V and 0 bases at J, with 16 bases between the two ends. CDR3 length: 14 residues. CDR1 is SQVTM, CDR2 ANQGSEA, per germline. The CDR3 reads CSATSIQGSYEQYF. The CDR3 DNA sequence: TGCAGCGCCACTTCAATACAGGGCTCCTACGAGCAGTACTTC.

This chain joins TRBV5-1 and TRBJ1-3; D gene unclear. Germline V lookup: CDR1 SGHRS, CDR2 YFSETQ. The germline V and J ends were trimmed by 6 bases and 0 bases, with 13 bases remaining between them. CDR3 size: 15 residues. The CDR3 loop reads CASTTSTNSGNTIYF. In DNA, the CDR3 is TGCGCCAGCACTACTTCCACTAACTCTGGAAACACCATATATTTT.

The chain recombines TRBV7-9 with TRBJ1-1; D call uncertain. The germline V gene has CDR1 SEHNR and CDR2 FQNEAQ (reference sequence). This CDR3 has 14 residues. Trimming removed 3 bases at V and 3 bases at J, with 11 bases between. The CDR3 region has the DNA TGTGCCAGCAGCTTGCGGGTGTTGGACACTGAAGCTTTCTTT. This encodes CASSLRVLDTEAFF.

This chain connects TRBV7-2 to TRBJ1-3; D is possibly TRBD1 (6 bases). V was clipped by 1 base and J by 3 bases, with 13 bases between them. The CDR3 has 16 residues. Germline V gives CDR1 SGHTA, CDR2 FQGNSA. The CDR3 nucleotides are TGTGCCAGCAGCTTAGTAGGGGGACAACTTGGAAACACCATATATTTT. As protein: CASSLVGGQLGNTIYF.

The rearrangement joins TRBV2 to TRBJ2-1; no clear D. The CDR3 is made up of 11 amino acids. Germline V gene lookup returns CDR1 SNHLY and CDR2 FYNNEI. Between the trimmed V and J ends, which lost 6 bases and 9 bases, there was a span of 9 bases. As DNA, the CDR3 is TGTGCCAGCAGGCCGGAGACTGAGCAGTTCTTC. Protein: CASRPETEQFF.

This chain connects TRBV19 to TRBJ1-5, with a possible D match to TRBD1 (6 bases). The CDR3 loop spans 14 amino acids. Deletions cut 2 bases from V and 6 bases from J, with 11 bases between. The germline V gene has CDR1 LNHDA and CDR2 SQIVND (reference sequence). Written as DNA, the CDR3 is TGTGCCAGTAGTATAACAGGGTTAAGTCAGCCCCAGCATTTT. It translates to CASSITGLSQPQHF.

The chain joins TRBV7-9 to TRBJ1-3; D may be TRBD1 (6 bases). The CDR3 spans 16 residues. V lost 5 bases to trimming and J lost 2 bases, with 16 bases between them. CDR1 is SEHNR and CDR2 is FQNEAQ in the germline V gene (reference sequence). The CDR3 sequence is CASSHHAQGAGNTIYF. DNA for the CDR3: TGTGCCAGCAGCCACCACGCACAGGGCGCTGGAAACACCATATATTTT.

The chain joins TRBV27 to TRBJ1-5; maybe TRBD1 (5 bases). Trimming took 8 bases from V and 7 from J, leaving 12 bases between them. The CDR3 sequence is 12 residues long. Germline V gene lookup returns CDR1 MNHEY and CDR2 SMNVEV (reference sequence). The CDR3, as DNA: TGTGCCAGCGGTCGGGGGGAACAGCCCCAGCATTTT. This sequence encodes CASGRGEQPQHF.

The chain carries TRBV19 and TRBJ1-4; TRBD1 agrees at 10 bases. The CDR3 extends over 15 amino acids. J was trimmed by 10 bases and V by 4 bases; bases with no gene match: 9. From germline, CDR1 is LNHDA and CDR2 SQIVND (reference sequence). The CDR3 here is CASSTTGTGVGKLFF. CDR3 nucleotide sequence: TGTGCCAGTAGTACAACCGGGACAGGGGTTGGAAAACTGTTTTTT.